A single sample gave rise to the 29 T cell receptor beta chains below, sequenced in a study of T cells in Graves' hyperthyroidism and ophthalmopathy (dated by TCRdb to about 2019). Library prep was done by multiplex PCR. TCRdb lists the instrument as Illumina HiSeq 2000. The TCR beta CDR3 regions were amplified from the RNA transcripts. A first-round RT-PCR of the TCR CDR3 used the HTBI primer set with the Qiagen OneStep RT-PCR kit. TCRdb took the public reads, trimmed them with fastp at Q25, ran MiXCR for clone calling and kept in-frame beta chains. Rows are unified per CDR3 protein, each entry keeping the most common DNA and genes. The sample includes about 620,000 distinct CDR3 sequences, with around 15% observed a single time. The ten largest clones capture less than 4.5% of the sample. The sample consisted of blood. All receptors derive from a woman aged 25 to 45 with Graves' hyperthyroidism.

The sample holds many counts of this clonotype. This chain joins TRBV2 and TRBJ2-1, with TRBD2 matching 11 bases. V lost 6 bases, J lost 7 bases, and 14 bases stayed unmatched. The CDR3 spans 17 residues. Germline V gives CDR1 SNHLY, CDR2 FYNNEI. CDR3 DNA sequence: TGTGCCAGCAGCGCTCTGCTACTAGCGGGAGATGGGAATGAGCAGTTCTTC. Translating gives CASSALLLAGDGNEQFF.

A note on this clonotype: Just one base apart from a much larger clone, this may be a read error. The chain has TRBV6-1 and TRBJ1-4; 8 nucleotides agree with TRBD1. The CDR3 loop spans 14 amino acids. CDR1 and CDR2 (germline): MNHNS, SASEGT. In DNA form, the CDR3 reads TGTGCCAGCAGAACGGGACAGGCGCATGAAAAACTGGTTTTT. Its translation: CASRTGQAHEKLVF.

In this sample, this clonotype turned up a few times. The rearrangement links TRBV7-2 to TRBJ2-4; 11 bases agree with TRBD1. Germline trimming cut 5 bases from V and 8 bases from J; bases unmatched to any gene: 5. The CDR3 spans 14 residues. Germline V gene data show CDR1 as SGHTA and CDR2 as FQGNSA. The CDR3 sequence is CASSPQGQGDIQYF. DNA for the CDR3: TGTGCCAGCAGCCCACAGGGACAGGGGGACATTCAGTACTTC.

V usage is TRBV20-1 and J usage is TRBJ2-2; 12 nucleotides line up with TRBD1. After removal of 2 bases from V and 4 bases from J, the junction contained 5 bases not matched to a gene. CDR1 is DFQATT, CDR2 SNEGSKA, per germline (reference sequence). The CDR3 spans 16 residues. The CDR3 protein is CSARFRDRGLTGELFF. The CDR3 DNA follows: TGCAGTGCTAGATTTAGGGACAGGGGGCTCACCGGGGAGCTGTTTTTT.

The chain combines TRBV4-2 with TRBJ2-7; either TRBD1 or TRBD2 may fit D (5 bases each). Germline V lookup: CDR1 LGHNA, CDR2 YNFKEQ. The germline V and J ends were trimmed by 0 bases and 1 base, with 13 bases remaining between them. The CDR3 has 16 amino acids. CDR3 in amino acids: CASSQDWDVGSYEQYF. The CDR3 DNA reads TGTGCCAGCAGCCAAGATTGGGACGTGGGTTCCTACGAGCAGTACTTC.

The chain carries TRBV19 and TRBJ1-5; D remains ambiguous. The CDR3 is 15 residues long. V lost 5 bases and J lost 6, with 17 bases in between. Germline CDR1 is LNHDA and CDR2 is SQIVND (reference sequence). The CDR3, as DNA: TGTGCCAGTAGTTTTGGACTGACGGGAGGTCAGCCCCAGCATTTT. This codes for CASSFGLTGGQPQHF.

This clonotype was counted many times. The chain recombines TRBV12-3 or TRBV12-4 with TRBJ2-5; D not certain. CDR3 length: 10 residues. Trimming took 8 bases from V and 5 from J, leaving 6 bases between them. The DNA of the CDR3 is TGTGCCAGCGCCCTTGAGACCCAGTACTTC. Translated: CASALETQYF.

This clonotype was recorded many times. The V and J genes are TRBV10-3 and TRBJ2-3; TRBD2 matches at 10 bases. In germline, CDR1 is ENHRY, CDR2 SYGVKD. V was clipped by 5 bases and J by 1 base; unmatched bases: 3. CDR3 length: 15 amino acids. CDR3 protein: CAISQGLAGTDTQYF. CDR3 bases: TGTGCCATCAGTCAAGGACTAGCGGGCACAGATACGCAGTATTTT.

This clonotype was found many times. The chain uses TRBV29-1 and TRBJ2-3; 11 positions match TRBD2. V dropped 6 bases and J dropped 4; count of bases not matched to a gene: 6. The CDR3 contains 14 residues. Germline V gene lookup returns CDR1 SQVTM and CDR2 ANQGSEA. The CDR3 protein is CSVSLAGEADTQYF. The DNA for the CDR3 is TGCAGCGTATCACTAGCGGGAGAAGCAGATACGCAGTATTTT.

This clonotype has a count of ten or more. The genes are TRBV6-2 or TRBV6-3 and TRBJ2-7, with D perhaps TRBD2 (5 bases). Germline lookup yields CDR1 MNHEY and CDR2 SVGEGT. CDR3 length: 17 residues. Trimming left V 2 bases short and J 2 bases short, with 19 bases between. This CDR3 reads CASSYGIGEGRTYEQYF. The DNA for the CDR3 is TGTGCCAGCAGTTACGGTATCGGCGAGGGAAGGACCTACGAGCAGTACTTC.

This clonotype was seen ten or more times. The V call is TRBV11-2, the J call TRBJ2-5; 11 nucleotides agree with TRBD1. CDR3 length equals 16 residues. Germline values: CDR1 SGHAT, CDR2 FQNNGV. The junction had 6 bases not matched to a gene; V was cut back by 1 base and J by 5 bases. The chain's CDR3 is CASSLGTGGEGETQYF. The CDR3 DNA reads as TGTGCCAGCAGCTTAGGGACAGGGGGCGAGGGGGAGACCCAGTACTTC.

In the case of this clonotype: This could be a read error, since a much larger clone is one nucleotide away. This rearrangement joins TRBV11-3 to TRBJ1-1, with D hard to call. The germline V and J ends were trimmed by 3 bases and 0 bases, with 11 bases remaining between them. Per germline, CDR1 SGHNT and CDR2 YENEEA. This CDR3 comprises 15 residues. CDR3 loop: CASSFRSGMNTEAFF. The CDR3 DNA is TGTGCCAGCAGCTTTAGGAGCGGTATGAACACTGAAGCTTTCTTT.

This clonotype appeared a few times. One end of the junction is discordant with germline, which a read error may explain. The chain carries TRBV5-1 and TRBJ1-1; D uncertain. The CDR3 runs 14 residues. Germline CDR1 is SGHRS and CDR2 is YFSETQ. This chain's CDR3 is CASSLEVQNTGAFF. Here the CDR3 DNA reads TGCGCCAGCAGCTTAGAAGTTCAGAACACTGGAGCTTTCTTT.

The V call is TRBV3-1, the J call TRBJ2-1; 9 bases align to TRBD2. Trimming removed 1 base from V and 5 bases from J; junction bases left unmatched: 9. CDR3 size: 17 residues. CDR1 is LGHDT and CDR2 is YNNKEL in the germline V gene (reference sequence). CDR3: CASSQVPQLAGNNEQFF. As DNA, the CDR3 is TGTGCCAGCAGCCAAGTCCCACAGCTAGCGGGGAACAATGAGCAGTTCTTC.

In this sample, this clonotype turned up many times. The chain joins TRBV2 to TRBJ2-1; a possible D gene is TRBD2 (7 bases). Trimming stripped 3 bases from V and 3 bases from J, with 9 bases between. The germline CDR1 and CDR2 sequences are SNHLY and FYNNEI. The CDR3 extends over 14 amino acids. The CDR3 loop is CASSDGGLYNEQFF. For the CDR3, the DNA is TGTGCCAGCAGTGACGGGGGGCTCTACAATGAGCAGTTCTTC.

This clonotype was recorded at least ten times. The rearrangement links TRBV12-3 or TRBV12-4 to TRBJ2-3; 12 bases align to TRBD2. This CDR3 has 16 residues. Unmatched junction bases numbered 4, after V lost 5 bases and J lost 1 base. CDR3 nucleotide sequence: TGTGCCAGCAGTGTGACTAGCGGGAGCGGCACAGATACGCAGTATTTT. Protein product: CASSVTSGSGTDTQYF.

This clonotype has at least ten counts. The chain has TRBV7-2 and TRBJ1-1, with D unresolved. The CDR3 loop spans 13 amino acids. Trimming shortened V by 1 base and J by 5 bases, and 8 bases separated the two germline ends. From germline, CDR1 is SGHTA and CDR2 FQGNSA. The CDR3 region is CASSLVEATEAFF. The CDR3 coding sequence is TGTGCCAGCAGCTTAGTTGAAGCGACTGAAGCTTTCTTT.

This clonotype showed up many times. The CDR3 is CASSSRSGSADTQYF. The CDR3 bases are TGTGCCAGCAGCTCCCGTAGCGGGAGTGCAGATACGCAGTATTTT. The genes are TRBV11-2 and TRBJ2-3; 9 positions agree with TRBD2. With 4 bases clipped from V and 4 bases from J, the junction kept 6 bases outside the gene matches. This CDR3 is built from 15 residues. Germline V gives CDR1 SGHAT, CDR2 FQNNGV.

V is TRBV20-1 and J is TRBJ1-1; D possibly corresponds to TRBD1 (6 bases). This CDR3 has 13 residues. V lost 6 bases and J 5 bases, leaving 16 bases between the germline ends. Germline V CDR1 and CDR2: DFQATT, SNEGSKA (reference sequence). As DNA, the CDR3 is TGCAGTGCCAGCCGGGGGGCGCAAACTGAAGCTTTCTTT. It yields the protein CSASRGAQTEAFF.

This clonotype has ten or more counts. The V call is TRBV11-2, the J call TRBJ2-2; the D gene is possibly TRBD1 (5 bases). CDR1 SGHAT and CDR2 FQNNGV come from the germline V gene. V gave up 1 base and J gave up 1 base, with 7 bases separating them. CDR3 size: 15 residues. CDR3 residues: CASSLGDRNTGELFF. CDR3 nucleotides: TGTGCCAGCAGCTTAGGAGACAGGAACACCGGGGAGCTGTTTTTT.

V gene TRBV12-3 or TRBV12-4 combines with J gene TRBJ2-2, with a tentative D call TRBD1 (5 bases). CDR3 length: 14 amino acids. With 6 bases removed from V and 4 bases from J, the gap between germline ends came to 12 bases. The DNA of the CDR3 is TGTGCCAGCAGCCCCTTCAGGGTCACCGGGGAGCTGTTTTTT. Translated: CASSPFRVTGELFF.

The chain's CDR3 is CSARIRGGRSEAFF. The CDR3 region has the DNA TGCAGTGCCCGAATCAGAGGGGGGAGGTCTGAAGCTTTCTTT. V usage is TRBV20-1 and J usage is TRBJ1-1; D is perhaps TRBD1 (6 bases). The CDR3 is 14 residues long. Germline V gives CDR1 DFQATT, CDR2 SNEGSKA (reference sequence). With 6 bases removed from V and 6 bases from J, the gap between germline ends came to 20 bases.

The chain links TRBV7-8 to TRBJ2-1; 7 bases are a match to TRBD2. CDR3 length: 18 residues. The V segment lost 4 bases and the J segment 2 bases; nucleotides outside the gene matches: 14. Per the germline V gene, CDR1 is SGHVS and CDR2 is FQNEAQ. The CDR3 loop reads CASSSPHRREVPYNEQFF. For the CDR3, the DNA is TGTGCCAGCAGCTCCCCCCACCGCCGGGAGGTACCCTACAATGAGCAGTTCTTC. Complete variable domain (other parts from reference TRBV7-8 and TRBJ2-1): GAGVSQSPRYKVAKRGQDVALRCDPISGHVSLFWYQQALGQGPEFLTYFQNEAQLDKSGLPSDRFFAERPEGSVSTLKIQRTQQEDSAVYLCASSSPHRREVPYNEQFFGPGTRLTVL.

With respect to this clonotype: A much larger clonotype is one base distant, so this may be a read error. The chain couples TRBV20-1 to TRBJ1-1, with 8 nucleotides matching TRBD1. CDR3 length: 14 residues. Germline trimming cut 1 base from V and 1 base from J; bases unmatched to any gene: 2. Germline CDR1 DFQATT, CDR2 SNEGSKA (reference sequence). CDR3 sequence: CSARVGTGNTEAFF. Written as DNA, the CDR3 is TGCAGTGCTAGAGTAGGGACAGGGAACACTGAAGCTTTCTTT.

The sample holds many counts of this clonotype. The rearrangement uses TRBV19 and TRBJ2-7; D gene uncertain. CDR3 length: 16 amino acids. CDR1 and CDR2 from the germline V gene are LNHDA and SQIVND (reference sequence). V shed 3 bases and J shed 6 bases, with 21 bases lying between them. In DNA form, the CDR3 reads TGTGCCAGTAGTATTATGTCTGGGCCCACGGGTTTCGAGCAGTACTTC. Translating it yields CASSIMSGPTGFEQYF.

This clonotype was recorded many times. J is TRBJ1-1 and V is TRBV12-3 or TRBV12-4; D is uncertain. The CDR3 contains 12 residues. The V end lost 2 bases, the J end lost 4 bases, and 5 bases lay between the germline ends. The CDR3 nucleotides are TGTGCCAGCAGTTTAACACGCACTGAAGCTTTCTTT. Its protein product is CASSLTRTEAFF.

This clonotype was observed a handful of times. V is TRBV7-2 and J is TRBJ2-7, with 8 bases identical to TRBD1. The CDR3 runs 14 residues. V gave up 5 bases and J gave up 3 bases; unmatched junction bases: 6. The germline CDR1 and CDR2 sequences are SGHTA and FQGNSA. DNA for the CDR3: TGTGCCAGCAGCACACGGACAGGGCACTACGAGCAGTACTTC. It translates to CASSTRTGHYEQYF.

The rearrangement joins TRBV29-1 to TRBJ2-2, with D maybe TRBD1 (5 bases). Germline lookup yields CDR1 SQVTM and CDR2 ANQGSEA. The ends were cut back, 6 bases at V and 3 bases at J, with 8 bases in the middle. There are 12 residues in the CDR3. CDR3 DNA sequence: TGCAGCGTGCAAGGGGACACCGGGGAGCTGTTTTTT. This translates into CSVQGDTGELFF.

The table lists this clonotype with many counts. The CDR3 spells CASNDPWDHEQFF. Written as DNA, the CDR3 is TGTGCCAGCAATGACCCCTGGGACCATGAGCAGTTCTTC. V usage is TRBV28 and J usage is TRBJ2-1; either TRBD1 or TRBD2 may fit D (5 bases each). The CDR3 loop spans 13 amino acids. Germline V gives CDR1 MDHEN, CDR2 SYDVKM. V was pared by 7 bases and J by 8 bases, with 15 bases between. The full variable domain, completed using reference TRBV28 and TRBJ2-1, is DVKVTQSSRYLVKRTGEKVFLECVQDMDHENMFWYRQDPGLGLRLIYFSYDVKMKEKGDIPEGYSVSREKKERFSLILESASTNQTSMYLCASNDPWDHEQFFGPGTRLTVL.